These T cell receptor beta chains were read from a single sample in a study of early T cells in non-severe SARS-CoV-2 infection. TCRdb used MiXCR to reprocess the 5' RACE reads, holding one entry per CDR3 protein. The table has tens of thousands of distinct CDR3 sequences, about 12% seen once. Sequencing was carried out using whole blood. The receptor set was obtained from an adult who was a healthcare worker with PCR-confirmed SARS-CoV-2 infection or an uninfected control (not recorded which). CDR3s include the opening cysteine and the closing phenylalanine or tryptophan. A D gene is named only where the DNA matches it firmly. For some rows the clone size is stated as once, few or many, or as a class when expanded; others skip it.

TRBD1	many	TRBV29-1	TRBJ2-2	TGCAGCGGACGACAGGGATCCGGGGAGCTGTTTTTT	CSGRQGSGELFF
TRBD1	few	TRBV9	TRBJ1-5	TGTGCCAGCAACCCGAGGGGGCAAAGCAATCAGCCCCAGCATTTT	CASNPRGQSNQPQHF
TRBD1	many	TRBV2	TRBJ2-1	TGTGCCAGCAGTGTGACAGGGGTGGGTGAGCAGTTCTTC	CASSVTGVGEQFF
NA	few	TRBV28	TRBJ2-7	TGTGCCAGCATAGGGGATCGAGACGAGCAGTACTTC	CASIGDRDEQYF
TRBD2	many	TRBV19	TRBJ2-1	TGTGCCAGTAGTGTAAGCGGGGGCTCCCCCTTCTTC	CASSVSGGSPFF
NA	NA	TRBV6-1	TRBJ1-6	TGTGCCAGCAGTGGGTACCGACAGAGCTCCTATAATTCACCCCTCCACTTT	CASSGYRQSSYNSPLHF
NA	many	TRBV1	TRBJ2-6	TGCACCAGCAGGGGGAGTAGATCCTCTGGGGCCAACGTCCTGACTTTC	CTSRGSRSSGANVLTF
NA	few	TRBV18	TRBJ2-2	TGTGCCAGCTCACCGGACCTCCCGGGGACCGGGGAGCTGTTTTTT	CASSPDLPGTGELFF
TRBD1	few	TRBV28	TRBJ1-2	TGTGCCAGCAGGACAGGGGGCCACTATGGCTACACCTTC	CASRTGGHYGYTF
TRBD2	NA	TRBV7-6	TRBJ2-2	TGTGCCAGCAGCTTAGTCCCTAGCGGCTCGAACACCGGGGAGCTGTTTTTT	CASSLVPSGSNTGELFF
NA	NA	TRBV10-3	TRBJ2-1	TGTGCCATCAGTGAGCCCCCCAGGTACAATGAGCAGTTCTTC	CAISEPPRYNEQFF
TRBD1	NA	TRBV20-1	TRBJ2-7	TGCAGTGCTAGAGGTCCCGGGACAGGGTACTACGAGCAGTACTTC	CSARGPGTGYYEQYF
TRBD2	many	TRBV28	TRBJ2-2	TGTGCCAGCCTCCCAGCGGGGGGTTCTAACACCGGGGAGCTGTTTTTT	CASLPAGGSNTGELFF
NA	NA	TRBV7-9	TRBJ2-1	TGTGCCAGCAGCCCGGGGGCCCTTACTTGCATCTCCTACAATGAGCAGTTCTTC	CASSPGALTCISYNEQFF
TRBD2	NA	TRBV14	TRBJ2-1	TGTGCCAGCAGCGGGAGCGGGAGTCACCATGAGCAGTTCTTC	CASSGSGSHHEQFF
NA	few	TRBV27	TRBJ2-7	TGTGCCAGCAGTTTATCACGGGCAGGGTACTACGAGCAGTACTTC	CASSLSRAGYYEQYF
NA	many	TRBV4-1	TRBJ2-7	TGCGCCAGCAGCCGAACGACCGGGACGTTCCTCTACGAGCAGTACTTC	CASSRTTGTFLYEQYF
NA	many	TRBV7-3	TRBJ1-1	TGTGCCAGCAGCTACACGGGGACGAACACTGAAGCTTTCTTT	CASSYTGTNTEAFF
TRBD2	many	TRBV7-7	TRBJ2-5	TGTGCTAGCAGCTTAGAAGGGCCGGGGGGAAAGACCCAGTACTTC	CASSLEGPGGKTQYF
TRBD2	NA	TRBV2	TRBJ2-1	TGTGCCAGCAGTCGGGGACTAGCGGAGTACAATGAGCAGTTCTTC	CASSRGLAEYNEQFF
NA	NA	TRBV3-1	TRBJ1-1	TGTGCCAGCAGCCAAAGGGATGACACTGAAGCTTTCTTT	CASSQRDDTEAFF
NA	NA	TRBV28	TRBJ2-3	TGTGCCAGCAGTCCCGTTGTCCCGGGGGACGCAGATACGCAGTATTTT	CASSPVVPGDADTQYF
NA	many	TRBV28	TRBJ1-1	TGTGCCAGCAGATCGGGCGGTTCGGGGTCGAACACTGAAGCTTTCTTT	CASRSGGSGSNTEAFF
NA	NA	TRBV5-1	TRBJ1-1	TGCGCCAGCAGCTTGGATGGCAGTACTTACGCTTTCTTT	CASSLDGSTYAFF
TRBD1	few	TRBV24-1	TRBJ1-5	TGTGCCACCAGTGAGGGGGACAGAGGCAATCAGCCCCAGCATTTT	CATSEGDRGNQPQHF
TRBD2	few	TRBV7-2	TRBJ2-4	TGTGCCAGCAGCCCCCGTTTTCTAGCGGGGGTTGGCAAAAACATTCAGTACTTC	CASSPRFLAGVGKNIQYF
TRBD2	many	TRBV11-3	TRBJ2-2	TGTGCCAGCGGGACTAGTTACACCGGGGAGCTGTTTTTT	CASGTSYTGELFF
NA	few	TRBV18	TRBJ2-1	TGTGCCAGCTCACCGGACTGGAACAGGGAAAATGAGCAGTTCTTC	CASSPDWNRENEQFF
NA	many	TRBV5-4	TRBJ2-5	TGTGCCAGCAGCTTGGGCCGAAGGGGGGGCCTTCAAGAGACCCAGTACTTC	CASSLGRRGGLQETQYF
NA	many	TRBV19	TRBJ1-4	TGTGCCAGTAGTATCGCCAGAAGGGATGAAAAACTGTTTTTT	CASSIARRDEKLFF
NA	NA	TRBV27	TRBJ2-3	TGTGCCAGCAGTTTAGAAAGGTTGGCTAGCACAGATACGCAGTATTTT	CASSLERLASTDTQYF
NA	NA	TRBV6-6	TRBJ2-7	TGTGCCAGCAGCTCACTCGGATCCTACGAGCAGTACTTC	CASSSLGSYEQYF
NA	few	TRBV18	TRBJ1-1	TGTGTCAGCTCACCTGCCCAGAACACTGAAGCTTTCTTT	CVSSPAQNTEAFF
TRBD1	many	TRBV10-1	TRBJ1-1	TGCGCCAGTAGTGACAGGGGGGCTGAAGCTTTCTTT	CASSDRGAEAFF
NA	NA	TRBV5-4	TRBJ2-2	TGTGCCAGCAGCCCGCTGGACACCAACACCGGGGAGCTGTTTTTT	CASSPLDTNTGELFF
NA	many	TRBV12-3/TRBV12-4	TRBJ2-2	TGTGCCAGCAGTTCCCCCGGGACCAGTAACACCGGGGAGCTGTTTTTT	CASSSPGTSNTGELFF
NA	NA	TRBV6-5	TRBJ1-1	TGTGCCAGCAATAGGGAGTTTAGGGACACTGAAGCTTTCTTT	CASNREFRDTEAFF
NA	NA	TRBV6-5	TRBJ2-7	TGTGCCAGCAGTTACCAGGGGGGTACCTACGAGCAGTACTTC	CASSYQGGTYEQYF
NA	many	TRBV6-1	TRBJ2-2	TGTGCCAGCAAGTATGGCAACGGGAACACCGGGGAGCTGTTTTTT	CASKYGNGNTGELFF
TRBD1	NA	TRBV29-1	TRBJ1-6	TGCAGCGCAAGGGACAGTAATTCACCCCTCCACTTT	CSARDSNSPLHF
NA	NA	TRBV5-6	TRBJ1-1	TGTGCCAGCAGCTTGTACGGCAGGGACCCAACCGGCGTGAACACTGAAGCTTTCTTT	CASSLYGRDPTGVNTEAFF
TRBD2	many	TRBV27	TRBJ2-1	TGTGCCAGCAGTTTGGGGGGGGGAAATGAGCAGTTCTTC	CASSLGGGNEQFF
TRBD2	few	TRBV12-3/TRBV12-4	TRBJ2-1	TGTGCCAGCAGTTTTGCGGGGGGGCCCAATGAGCAGTTCTTC	CASSFAGGPNEQFF
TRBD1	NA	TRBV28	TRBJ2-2	TGTGCCAGCAGGCCCCGGGACAGCGGACGAAACGGGGAGCTGTTTTTT	CASRPRDSGRNGELFF
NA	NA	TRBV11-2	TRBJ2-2	TGTGCCAGCAGCCAACACTCCACCGGGGAGCTGTTTTTT	CASSQHSTGELFF